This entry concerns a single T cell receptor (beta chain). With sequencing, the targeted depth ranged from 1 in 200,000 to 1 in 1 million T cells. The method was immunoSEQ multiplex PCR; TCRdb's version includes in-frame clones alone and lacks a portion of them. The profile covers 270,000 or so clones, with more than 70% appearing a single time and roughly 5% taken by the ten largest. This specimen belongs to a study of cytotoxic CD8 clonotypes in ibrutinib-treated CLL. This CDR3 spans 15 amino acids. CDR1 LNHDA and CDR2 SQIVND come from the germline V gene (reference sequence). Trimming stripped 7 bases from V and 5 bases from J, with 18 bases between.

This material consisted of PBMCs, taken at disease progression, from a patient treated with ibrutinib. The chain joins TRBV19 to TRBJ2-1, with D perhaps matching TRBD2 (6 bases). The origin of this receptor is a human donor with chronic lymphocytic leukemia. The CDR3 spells CASNSLAGYNNEQFF. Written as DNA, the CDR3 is TGTGCCAGTAACTCACTGGCGGGATATAACAATGAGCAGTTCTTC.